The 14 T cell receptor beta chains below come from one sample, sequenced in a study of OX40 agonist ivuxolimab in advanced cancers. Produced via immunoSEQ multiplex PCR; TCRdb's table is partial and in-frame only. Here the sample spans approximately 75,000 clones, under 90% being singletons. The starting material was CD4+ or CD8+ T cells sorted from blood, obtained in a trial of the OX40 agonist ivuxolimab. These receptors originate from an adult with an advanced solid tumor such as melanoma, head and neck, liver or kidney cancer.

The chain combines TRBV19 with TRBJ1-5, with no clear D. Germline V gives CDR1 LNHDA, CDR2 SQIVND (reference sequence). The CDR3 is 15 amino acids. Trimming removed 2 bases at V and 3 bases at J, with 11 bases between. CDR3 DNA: TGTGCCAGTAGTATACCGCACGGAACCAATCAGCCCCAGCATTTT. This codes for CASSIPHGTNQPQHF.

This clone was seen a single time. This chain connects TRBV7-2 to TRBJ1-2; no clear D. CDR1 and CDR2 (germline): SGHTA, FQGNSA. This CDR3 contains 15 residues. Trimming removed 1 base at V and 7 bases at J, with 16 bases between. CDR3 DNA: TGTGCCAGCAGCTTAGGTTGGGATTCCGGTGGTGGCTACACCTTC. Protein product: CASSLGWDSGGGYTF. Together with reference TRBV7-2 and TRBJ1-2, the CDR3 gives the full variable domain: GAGVSQSPSNKVTEKGKDVELRCDPISGHTALYWYRQSLGQGLEFLIYFQGNSAPDKSGLPSDRFSAERTGGSVSTLTIQRTQQEDSAVYLCASSLGWDSGGGYTFGSGTRLTVV.

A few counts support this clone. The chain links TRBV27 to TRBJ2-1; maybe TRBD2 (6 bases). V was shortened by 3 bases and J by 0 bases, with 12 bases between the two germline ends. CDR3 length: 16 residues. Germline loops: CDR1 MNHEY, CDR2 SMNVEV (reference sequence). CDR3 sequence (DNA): TGTGCCAGCAGTTTGGGGGGTCTAAGCTCCTACAATGAGCAGTTCTTC. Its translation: CASSLGGLSSYNEQFF.

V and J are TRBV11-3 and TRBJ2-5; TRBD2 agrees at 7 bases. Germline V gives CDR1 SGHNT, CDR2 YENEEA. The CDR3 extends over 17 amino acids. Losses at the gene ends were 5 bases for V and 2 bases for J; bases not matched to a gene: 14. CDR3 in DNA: TGTGCCAGCAGCCCCTCGGAGCTAGCGGAGGGGCAAGAGACCCAGTACTTC. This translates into CASSPSELAEGQETQYF. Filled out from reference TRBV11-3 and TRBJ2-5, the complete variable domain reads EAGVVQSPRYKIIEKKQPVAFWCNPISGHNTLYWYLQNLGQGPELLIRYENEEAVDDSQLPKDRFSAERLKGVDSTLKIQPAELGDSAVYLCASSPSELAEGQETQYFGPGTRLLVL.

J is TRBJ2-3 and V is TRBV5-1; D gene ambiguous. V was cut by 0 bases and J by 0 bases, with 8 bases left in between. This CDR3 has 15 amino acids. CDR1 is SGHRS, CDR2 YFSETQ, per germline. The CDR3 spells CASSLGQHSTDTQYF. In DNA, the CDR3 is TGCGCCAGCAGCTTGGGGCAGCATAGCACAGATACGCAGTATTTT.

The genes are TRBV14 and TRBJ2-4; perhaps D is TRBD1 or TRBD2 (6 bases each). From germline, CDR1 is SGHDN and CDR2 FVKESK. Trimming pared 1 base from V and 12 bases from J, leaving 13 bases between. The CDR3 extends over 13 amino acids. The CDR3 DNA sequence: TGTGCCAGCAGCCAAGGAGGGGGGCTTCCTCAGTACTTC. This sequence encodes CASSQGGGLPQYF. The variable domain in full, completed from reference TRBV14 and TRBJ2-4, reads EAGVTQFPSHSVIEKGQTVTLRCDPISGHDNLYWYRRVMGKEIKFLLHFVKESKQDESGMPNNRFLAERTGGTYSTLKVQPAELEDSGVYFCASSQGGGLPQYFGAGTRLSVL.

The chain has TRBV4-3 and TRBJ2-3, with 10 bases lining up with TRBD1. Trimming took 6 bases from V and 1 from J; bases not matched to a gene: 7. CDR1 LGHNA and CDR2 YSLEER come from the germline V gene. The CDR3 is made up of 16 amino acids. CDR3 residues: CASSTGTGAGTDTQYF. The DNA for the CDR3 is TGCGCCAGCAGTACCGGGACAGGGGCCGGCACAGATACGCAGTATTTT.

CDR3 nucleotide sequence: TGTGCCAGCAGTTCTCCGCGGGTAGGGGTCTACGAGCAGTACTTC. It yields the protein CASSSPRVGVYEQYF. The chain carries TRBV6-6 and TRBJ2-7; D is perhaps TRBD1 or TRBD2 (5 bases each). Germline V gene data show CDR1 as MNHNY and CDR2 as SVGAGI (reference sequence). The CDR3 sequence is 15 residues long. V gave up 4 bases and J gave up 3 bases, with 16 bases separating them.

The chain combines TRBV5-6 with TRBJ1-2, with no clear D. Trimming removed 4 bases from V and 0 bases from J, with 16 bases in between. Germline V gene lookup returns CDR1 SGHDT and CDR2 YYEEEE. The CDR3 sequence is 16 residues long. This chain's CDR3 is CASSPPGSFSNYGYTF. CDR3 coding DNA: TGTGCCAGCAGCCCCCCTGGGAGCTTTTCTAACTATGGCTACACCTTC.

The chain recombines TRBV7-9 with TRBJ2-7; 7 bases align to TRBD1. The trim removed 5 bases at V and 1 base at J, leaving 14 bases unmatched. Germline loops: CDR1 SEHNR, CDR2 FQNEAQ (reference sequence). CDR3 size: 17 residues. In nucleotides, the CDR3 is TGTGCCAGCAGCGTCAATTTTCCCGGGACAGTTTCCTACGAGCAGTACTTC. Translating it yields CASSVNFPGTVSYEQYF.

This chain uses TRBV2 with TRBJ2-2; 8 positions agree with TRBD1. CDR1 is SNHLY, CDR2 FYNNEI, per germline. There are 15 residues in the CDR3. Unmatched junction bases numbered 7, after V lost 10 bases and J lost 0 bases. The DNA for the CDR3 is TGTGCCACCCGGGACAGGACTTCGAACACCGGGGAGCTGTTTTTT. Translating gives CATRDRTSNTGELFF.

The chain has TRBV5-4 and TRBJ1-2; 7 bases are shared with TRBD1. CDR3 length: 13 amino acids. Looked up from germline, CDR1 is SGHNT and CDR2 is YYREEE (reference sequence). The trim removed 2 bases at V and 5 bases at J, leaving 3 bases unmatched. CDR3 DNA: TGTGCCAGCAGCTTAGGGACAGATTATGGCTACACCTTC. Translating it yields CASSLGTDYGYTF.

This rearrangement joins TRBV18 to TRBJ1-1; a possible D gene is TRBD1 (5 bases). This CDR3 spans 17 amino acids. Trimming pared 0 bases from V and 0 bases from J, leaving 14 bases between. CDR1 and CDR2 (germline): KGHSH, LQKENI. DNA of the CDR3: TGTGCCAGCTCACCACCTAACTCCGGGACTCTGAACACTGAAGCTTTCTTT. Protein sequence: CASSPPNSGTLNTEAFF.

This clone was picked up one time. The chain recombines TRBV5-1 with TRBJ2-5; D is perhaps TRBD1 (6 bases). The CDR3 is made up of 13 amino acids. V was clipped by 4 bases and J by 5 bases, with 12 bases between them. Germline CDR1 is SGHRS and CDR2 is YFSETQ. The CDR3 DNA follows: TGCGCCAGCAGCCTACAGGGTCGGGAGACCCAGTACTTC. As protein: CASSLQGRETQYF.